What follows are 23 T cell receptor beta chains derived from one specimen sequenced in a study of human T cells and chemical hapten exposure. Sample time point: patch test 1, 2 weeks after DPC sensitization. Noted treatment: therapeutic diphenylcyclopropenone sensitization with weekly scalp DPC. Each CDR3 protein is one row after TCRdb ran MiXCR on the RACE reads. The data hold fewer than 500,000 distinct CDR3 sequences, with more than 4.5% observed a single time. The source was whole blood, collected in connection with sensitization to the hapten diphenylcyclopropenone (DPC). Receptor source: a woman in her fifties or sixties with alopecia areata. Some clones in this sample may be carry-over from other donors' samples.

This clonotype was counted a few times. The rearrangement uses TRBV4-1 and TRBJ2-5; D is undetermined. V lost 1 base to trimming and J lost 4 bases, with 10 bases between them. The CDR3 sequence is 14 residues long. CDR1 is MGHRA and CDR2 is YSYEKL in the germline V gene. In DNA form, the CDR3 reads TGCGCCAGCAGCCAAGGTCAAGCTAGAGAGACCCAGTACTTC. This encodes CASSQGQARETQYF.

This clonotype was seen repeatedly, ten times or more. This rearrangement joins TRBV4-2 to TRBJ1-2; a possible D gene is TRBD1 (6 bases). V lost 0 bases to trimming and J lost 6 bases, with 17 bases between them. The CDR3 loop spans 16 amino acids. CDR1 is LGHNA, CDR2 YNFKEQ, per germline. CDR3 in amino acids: CASSQESSGVVHGYTF. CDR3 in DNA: TGTGCCAGCAGCCAAGAATCTTCAGGGGTAGTGCATGGCTACACCTTC.

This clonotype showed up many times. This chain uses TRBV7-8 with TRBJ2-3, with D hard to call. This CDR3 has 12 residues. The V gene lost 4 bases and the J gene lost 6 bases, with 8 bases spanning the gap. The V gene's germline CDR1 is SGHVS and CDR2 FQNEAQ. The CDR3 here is CASSYIGDTQYF. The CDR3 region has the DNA TGTGCCAGCAGCTACATTGGGGATACGCAGTATTTT.

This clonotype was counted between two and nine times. The CDR3 here is CASSYGLSYEQYF. In DNA form, the CDR3 reads TGTGCCAGCAGTTACGGCTTGTCCTACGAGCAGTACTTC. The chain has TRBV6-5 and TRBJ2-7; D unclear. Germline assignment: CDR1 MNHEY and CDR2 SVGAGI. The CDR3 is made up of 13 amino acids. V lost 2 bases and J 1 base, leaving 6 bases between the germline ends.

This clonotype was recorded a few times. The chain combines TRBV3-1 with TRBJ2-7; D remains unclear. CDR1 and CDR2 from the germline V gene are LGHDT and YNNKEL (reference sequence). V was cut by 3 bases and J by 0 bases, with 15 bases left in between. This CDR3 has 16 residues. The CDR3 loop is CASSHRAGPVSYEQYF. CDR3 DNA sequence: TGTGCCAGCAGCCACCGGGCCGGTCCAGTCTCCTACGAGCAGTACTTC.

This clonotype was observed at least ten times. The CDR3 spells CASSGPGQGASGYTF. DNA of the CDR3: TGTGCCAGCAGTGGACCGGGACAGGGGGCGTCTGGCTACACCTTC. V is TRBV2 and J is TRBJ1-2, with 12 bases lining up with TRBD1. After removal of 4 bases from V and 7 bases from J, the junction contained 7 bases not matched to a gene. The CDR3 runs to 15 residues. From germline, CDR1 is SNHLY and CDR2 FYNNEI.

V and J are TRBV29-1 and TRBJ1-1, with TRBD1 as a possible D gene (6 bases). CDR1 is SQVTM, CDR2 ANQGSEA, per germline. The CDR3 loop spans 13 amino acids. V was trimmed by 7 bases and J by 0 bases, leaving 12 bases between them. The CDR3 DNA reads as TGCAGCGGATCGGGACACATGAACACTGAAGCTTTCTTT. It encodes CSGSGHMNTEAFF.

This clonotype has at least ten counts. Here the CDR3 reads CASSSDIGDFSGANVLTF. Written as DNA, the CDR3 is TGTGCCAGCAGCTCCGACATAGGGGATTTCTCTGGGGCCAACGTCCTGACTTTC. V gene TRBV7-6 combines with J gene TRBJ2-6, with a weak D call TRBD1 (5 bases). The CDR3 extends over 18 amino acids. Germline lookup yields CDR1 SGHVS and CDR2 FNYEAQ. Trimming stripped 4 bases from V and 0 bases from J, with 16 bases between.

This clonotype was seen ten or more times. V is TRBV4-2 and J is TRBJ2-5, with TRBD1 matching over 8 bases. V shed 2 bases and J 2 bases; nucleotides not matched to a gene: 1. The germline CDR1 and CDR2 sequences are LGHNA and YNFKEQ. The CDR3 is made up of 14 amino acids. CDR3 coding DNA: TGTGCCAGCAGCCAAACAGGGGGGCAAGAGACCCAGTACTTC. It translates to CASSQTGGQETQYF.

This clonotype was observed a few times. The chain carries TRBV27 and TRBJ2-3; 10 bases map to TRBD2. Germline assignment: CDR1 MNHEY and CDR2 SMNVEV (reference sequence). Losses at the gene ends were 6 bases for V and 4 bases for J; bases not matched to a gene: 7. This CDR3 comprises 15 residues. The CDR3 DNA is TGTGCCAGCAGGCTAGCGGGAGAGAGTGCAGATACGCAGTATTTT. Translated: CASRLAGESADTQYF.

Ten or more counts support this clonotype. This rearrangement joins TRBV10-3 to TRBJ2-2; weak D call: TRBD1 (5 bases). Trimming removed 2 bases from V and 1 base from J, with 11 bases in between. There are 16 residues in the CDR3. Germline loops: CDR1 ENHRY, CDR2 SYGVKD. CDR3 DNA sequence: TGTGCCATCAGTGAGGGGGCAATCAGGAACACCGGGGAGCTGTTTTTT. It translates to CAISEGAIRNTGELFF.

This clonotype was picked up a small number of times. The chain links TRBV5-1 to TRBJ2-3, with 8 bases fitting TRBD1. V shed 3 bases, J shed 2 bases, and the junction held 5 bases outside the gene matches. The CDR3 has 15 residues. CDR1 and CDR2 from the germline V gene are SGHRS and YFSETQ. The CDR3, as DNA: TGCGCCAGCAGCTCTACAGGGGGAGTCACAGATACGCAGTATTTT. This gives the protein CASSSTGGVTDTQYF.

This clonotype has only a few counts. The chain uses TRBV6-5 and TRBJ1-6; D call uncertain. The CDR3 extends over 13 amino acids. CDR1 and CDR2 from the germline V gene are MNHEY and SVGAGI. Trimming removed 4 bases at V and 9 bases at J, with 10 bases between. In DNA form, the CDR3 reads TGTGCCAGCAGTTTAAAGGATGGTTCACCCCTCCACTTT. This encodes CASSLKDGSPLHF.

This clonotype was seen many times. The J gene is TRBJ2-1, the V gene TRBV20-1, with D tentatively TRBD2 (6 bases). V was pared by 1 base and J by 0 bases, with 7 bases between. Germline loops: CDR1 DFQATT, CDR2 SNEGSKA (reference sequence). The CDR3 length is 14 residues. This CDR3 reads CSARGLGSYNEQFF. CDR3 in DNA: TGCAGTGCTAGAGGACTAGGCTCCTACAATGAGCAGTTCTTC.

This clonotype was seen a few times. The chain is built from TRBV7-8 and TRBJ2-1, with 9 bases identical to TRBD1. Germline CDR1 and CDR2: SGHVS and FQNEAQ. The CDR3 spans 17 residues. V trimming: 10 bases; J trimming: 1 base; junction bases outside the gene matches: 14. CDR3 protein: CAIRGTGTSQSYNEQFF. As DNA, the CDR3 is TGTGCCATCAGGGGGACAGGGACCTCCCAATCCTACAATGAGCAGTTCTTC.

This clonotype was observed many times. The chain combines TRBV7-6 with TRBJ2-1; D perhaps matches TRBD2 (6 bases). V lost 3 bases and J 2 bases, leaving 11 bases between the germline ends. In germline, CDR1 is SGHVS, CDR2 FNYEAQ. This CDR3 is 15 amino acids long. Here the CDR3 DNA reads TGTGCCAGCAGCTTCCGGGGGAACACCTACAATGAGCAGTTCTTC. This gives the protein CASSFRGNTYNEQFF.

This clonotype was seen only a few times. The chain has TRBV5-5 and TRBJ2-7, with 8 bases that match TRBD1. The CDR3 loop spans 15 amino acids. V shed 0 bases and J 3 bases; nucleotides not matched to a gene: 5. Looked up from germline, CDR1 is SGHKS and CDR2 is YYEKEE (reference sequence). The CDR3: CASSLEGQGVYEQYF. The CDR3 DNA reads TGTGCCAGCAGCTTGGAAGGACAGGGAGTCTACGAGCAGTACTTC.

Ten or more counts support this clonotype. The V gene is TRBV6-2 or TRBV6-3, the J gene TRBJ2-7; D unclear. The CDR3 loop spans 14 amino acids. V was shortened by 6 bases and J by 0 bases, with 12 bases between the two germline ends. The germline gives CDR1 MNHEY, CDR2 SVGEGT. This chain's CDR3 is CASSYSGFSYEQYF. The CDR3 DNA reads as TGTGCCAGCAGCTACAGTGGGTTCTCCTACGAGCAGTACTTC.

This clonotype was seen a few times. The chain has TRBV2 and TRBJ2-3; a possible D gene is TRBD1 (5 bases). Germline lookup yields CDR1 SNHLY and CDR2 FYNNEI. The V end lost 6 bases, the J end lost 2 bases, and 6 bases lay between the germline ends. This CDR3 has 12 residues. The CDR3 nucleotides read TGTGCCAGCAGGGACAACACAGATACGCAGTATTTT. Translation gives CASRDNTDTQYF.

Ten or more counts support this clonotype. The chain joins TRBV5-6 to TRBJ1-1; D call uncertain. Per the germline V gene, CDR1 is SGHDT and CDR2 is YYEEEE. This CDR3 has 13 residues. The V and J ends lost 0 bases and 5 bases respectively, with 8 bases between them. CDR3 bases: TGTGCCAGCAGCTTGGGGGGAAAAACTGAAGCTTTCTTT. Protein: CASSLGGKTEAFF.

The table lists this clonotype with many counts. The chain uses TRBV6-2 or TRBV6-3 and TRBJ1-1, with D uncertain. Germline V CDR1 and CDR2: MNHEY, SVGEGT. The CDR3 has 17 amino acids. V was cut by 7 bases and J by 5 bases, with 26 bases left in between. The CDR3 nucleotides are TGTGCCAGCATCACCCACGGGAGGGCAGGTTTCAGTACTGAAGCTTTCTTT. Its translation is CASITHGRAGFSTEAFF.

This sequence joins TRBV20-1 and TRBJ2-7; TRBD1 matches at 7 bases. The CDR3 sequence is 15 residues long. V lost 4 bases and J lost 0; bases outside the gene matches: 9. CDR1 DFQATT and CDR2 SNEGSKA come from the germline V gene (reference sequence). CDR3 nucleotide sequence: TGCAGTGCTACCGACAGGGTTCATAGCTCCTACGAGCAGTACTTC. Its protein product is CSATDRVHSSYEQYF.

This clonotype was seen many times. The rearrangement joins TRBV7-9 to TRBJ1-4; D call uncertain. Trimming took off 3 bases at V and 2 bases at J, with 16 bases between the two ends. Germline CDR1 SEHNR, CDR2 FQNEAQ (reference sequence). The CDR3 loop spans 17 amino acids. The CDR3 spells CASSFISTPVTNEKLFF. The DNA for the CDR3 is TGTGCCAGCAGCTTTATTAGTACCCCGGTCACTAATGAAAAACTGTTTTTT.